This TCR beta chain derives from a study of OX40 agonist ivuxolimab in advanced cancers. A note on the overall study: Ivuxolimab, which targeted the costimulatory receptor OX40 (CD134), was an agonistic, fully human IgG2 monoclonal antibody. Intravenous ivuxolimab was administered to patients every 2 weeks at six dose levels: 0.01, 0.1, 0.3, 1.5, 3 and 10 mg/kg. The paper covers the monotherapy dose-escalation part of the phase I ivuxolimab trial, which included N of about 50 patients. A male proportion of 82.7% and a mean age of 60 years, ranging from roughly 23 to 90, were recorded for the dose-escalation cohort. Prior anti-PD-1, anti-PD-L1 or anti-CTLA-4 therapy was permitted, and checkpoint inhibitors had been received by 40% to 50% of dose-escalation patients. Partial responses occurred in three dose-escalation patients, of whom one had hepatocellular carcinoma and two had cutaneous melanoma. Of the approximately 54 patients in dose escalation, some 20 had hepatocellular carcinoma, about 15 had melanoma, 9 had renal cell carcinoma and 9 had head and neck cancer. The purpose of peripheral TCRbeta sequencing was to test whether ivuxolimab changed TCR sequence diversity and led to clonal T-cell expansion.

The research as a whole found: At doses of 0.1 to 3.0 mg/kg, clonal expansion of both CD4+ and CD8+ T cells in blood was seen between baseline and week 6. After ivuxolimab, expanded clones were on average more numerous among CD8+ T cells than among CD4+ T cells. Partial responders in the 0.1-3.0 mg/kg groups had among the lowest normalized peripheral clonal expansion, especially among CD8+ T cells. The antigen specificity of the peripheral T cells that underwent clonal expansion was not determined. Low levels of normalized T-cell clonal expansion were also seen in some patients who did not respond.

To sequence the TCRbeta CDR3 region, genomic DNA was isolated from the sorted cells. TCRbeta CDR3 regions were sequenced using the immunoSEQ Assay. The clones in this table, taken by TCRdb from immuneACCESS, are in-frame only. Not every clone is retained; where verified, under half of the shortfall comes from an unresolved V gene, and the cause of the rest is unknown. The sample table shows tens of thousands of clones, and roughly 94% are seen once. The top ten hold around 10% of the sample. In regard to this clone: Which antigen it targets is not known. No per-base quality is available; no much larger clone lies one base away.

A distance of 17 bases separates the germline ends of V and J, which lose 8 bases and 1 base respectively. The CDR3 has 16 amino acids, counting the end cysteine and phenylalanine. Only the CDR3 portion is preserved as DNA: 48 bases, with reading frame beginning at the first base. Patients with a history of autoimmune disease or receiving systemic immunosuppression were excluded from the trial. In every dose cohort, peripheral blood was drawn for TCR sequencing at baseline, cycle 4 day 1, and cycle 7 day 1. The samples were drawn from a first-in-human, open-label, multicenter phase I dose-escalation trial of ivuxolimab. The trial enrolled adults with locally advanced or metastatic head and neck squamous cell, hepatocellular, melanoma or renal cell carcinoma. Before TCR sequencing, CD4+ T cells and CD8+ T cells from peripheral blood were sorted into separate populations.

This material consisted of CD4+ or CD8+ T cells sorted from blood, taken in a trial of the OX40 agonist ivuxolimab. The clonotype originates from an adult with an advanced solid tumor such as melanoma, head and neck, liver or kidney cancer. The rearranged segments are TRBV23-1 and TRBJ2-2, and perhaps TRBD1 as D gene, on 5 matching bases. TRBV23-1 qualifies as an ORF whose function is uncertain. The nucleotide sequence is TGCGCCAGCCGACCTAAGGGGCCAAGGAACACCGGGGAGCTGTTTTTT. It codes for CASRPKGPRNTGELFF.